This record concerns one T cell receptor (beta chain) sequence. The antigen is unknown. J lost 5 bases, V lost 1 base, and 1 base had no gene match. CDR3 length equals 14 residues. In germline, CDR1 is PRHDT, CDR2 FYEKMQ (reference sequence). TCRdb's table, derived via immunoSEQ multiplex PCR, lists solely in-frame clones and lacks some. The sample holds fewer than 100,000 clones, about 83% seen once. The data derive from a study of graft-versus-host responses after intestinal transplantation. Looking at the study overall: As for transplant type, recipients had multivisceral, liver-intestinal, or isolated intestinal grafts. Anti-thymocyte globulin induction preceded 2 to 4 years of tacrolimus and steroid maintenance in all recipients. Findings of the study overall: In patients with graft-donor T cell macrochimerism, allograft graft-versus-host to host-versus-graft clonal ratios were high. Analysis identified GvH clones in recipient marrow, with some appearing first in ileum or blood.

The rearrangement links TRBV13 to TRBJ2-1; 8 bases line up with TRBD2. This specimen was PBMCs, taken 255 days after intestinal transplant. This TCR was sampled from a human patient who received an intestinal transplant, so some T cells may come from the graft donor. The CDR3 DNA reads as TGTGCCAGCAGCTTAGCACTAGCGGACAATGAGCAGTTCTTC. It specifies CASSLALADNEQFF.